One and the same sample provided the 29 T cell receptor beta chains below, sequenced in a study of shared T cell receptors in the human thymus. The repertoire was sequenced with immunoSEQ multiplex PCR; TCRdb's copy has only in-frame clones and lacks some. The repertoire holds some 640,000 clones, with 80% to 90% as singletons. The sample was also linked to a second study, of human thymus T cells.

The sequenced sample consisted of thymocytes. The receptor set was obtained from a boy in the first two years of life with a congenital heart defect.

The V and J genes are TRBV7-2 and TRBJ2-7, with TRBD1 identical over 8 bases. The CDR3 loop spans 16 amino acids. V shed 3 bases and J 3 bases; nucleotides not matched to a gene: 10. Per germline, CDR1 SGHTA and CDR2 FQGNSA. CDR3 sequence: CASSLGPTGVIYEQYF. The CDR3 coding sequence is TGTGCCAGCAGCTTGGGTCCGACAGGGGTGATCTACGAGCAGTACTTC.

The sample holds one count of this clone. The chain recombines TRBV28 with TRBJ2-5; 16 nucleotides line up with TRBD2. Germline trimming cut 0 bases from V and 5 bases from J; bases unmatched to any gene: 9. The V gene's germline CDR1 is MDHEN and CDR2 SYDVKM. There are 19 residues in the CDR3. The CDR3 is CASSLCGRGLAGGRETQYF. The CDR3 DNA reads as TGTGCCAGCAGTTTATGTGGGAGGGGACTAGCGGGAGGGCGGGAGACCCAGTACTTC.

CDR3 coding DNA: TGCGCCAGCAGCCCCGTAGGCCCTAGCTCCTACGAGCAGTACTTC. This codes for CASSPVGPSSYEQYF. The chain has TRBV5-1 and TRBJ2-7; D not certain. Germline CDR1 SGHRS, CDR2 YFSETQ. Trimming pared 4 bases from V and 0 bases from J, leaving 14 bases between. This CDR3 contains 15 residues.

This clone was counted between two and nine times. V is TRBV7-9 and J is TRBJ2-3, with 11 nucleotides matching TRBD2. Germline values: CDR1 SEHNR, CDR2 FQNEAQ (reference sequence). V lost 5 bases and J lost 2; bases outside the gene matches: 12. This CDR3 region has 18 residues. The CDR3 reads CASSPPETSGIATDTQYF. As DNA, the CDR3 is TGTGCCAGCAGCCCCCCCGAGACTAGCGGGATAGCCACAGATACGCAGTATTTT.

The J gene is TRBJ2-7, the V gene TRBV23-1; 8 bases fit TRBD2. TRBV23-1 is an ORF, and what it does is uncertain. The CDR3 has 17 residues. V was clipped by 9 bases and J by 0 bases; unmatched bases: 16. The CDR3 loop reads CARKWGMGSGVSYEQYF. The CDR3 nucleotides read TGCGCCAGGAAGTGGGGTATGGGTAGCGGGGTCTCCTACGAGCAGTACTTC.

This clone came up once. This chain joins TRBV4-1 and TRBJ1-1; no firm D call. The ends were cut back, 4 bases at V and 2 bases at J, with 14 bases in the middle. The CDR3 has 15 amino acids. Germline CDR1 and CDR2: MGHRA and YSYEKL. DNA for the CDR3: TGCGCCAGCAGCCCAGGTGCGGGCCCCAACACTGAAGCTTTCTTT. Amino acid sequence: CASSPGAGPNTEAFF.

The V and J genes are TRBV6-4 and TRBJ2-1, with 12 bases matching TRBD1. CDR1 is MRHNA and CDR2 is SNTAGT in the germline V gene. After removal of 4 bases from V and 8 bases from J, the junction contained 3 bases not matched to a gene. CDR3 size: 14 residues. CDR3 coding DNA: TGTGCCAGCAGTGTTGGGACAGGGGGCGATGAGCAGTTCTTC. This sequence encodes CASSVGTGGDEQFF.

The rearrangement uses TRBV5-8 and TRBJ2-1; D gene ambiguous. The germline V gene encodes CDR1 SGHTS and CDR2 YDEGEE. Trimming removed 4 bases at V and 0 bases at J, with 14 bases between. The CDR3 is made up of 16 amino acids. The CDR3 nucleotides read TGTGCCAGCAGCCGAGATCCCTATGGCTCCTACAATGAGCAGTTCTTC. Translation gives CASSRDPYGSYNEQFF.

The chain is built from TRBV28 and TRBJ1-1; D is possibly TRBD1 (5 bases). The germline V and J ends were trimmed by 10 bases and 1 base, with 22 bases remaining between them. The CDR3 totals 16 residues. Germline loops: CDR1 MDHEN, CDR2 SYDVKM. DNA of the CDR3: TGTGCCACCTGGTTCGAGGACACGACCGAGAACACTGAAGCTTTCTTT. Its protein is CATWFEDTTENTEAFF.

This clone turned up a few times. The chain has TRBV4-3 and TRBJ2-7, with D possibly being TRBD2 (7 bases). Looked up from germline, CDR1 is LGHNA and CDR2 is YSLEER. Trimming shortened V by 0 bases and J by 7 bases, and 19 bases separated the two germline ends. This CDR3 has 16 residues. CDR3 sequence (DNA): TGCGCCAGCAGCCAAGATGGTTGGGGGGGCGCGGGGGAGCAGTACTTC. Residues: CASSQDGWGGAGEQYF.

The CDR3 DNA follows: TGTGCCAGCAGAAGGGGCGGGAAAAACTCTGGGGCCAACGTCCTGACTTTC. Amino acid sequence: CASRRGGKNSGANVLTF. This rearrangement joins TRBV2 to TRBJ2-6; maybe TRBD2 (6 bases). The CDR3 is made up of 17 amino acids. Trimming removed 6 bases at V and 0 bases at J, with 15 bases between. Germline-derived CDR1 and CDR2 are SNHLY and FYNNEI. Supplemented by reference TRBV2 and TRBJ2-6, the full variable domain reads EPEVTQTPSHQVTQMGQEVILRCVPISNHLYFYWYRQILGQKVEFLVSFYNNEISEKSEIFDDQFSVERPDGSNFTLKIRSTKLEDSAMYFCASRRGGKNSGANVLTFGAGSRLTVL.

V usage is TRBV19 and J usage is TRBJ1-1, with D possibly TRBD1 on 6 matching bases. The CDR3 length is 16 residues. V lost 7 bases and J 0 bases, leaving 18 bases between the germline ends. Per the germline V gene, CDR1 is LNHDA and CDR2 is SQIVND (reference sequence). CDR3 region: CASIKSGGHLNTEAFF. DNA for the CDR3: TGTGCCAGTATCAAGTCTGGGGGACATTTGAACACTGAAGCTTTCTTT.

The table lists this clone with a count of one. V and J are TRBV12-5 and TRBJ2-1; D uncertain. In germline, CDR1 is LGHNT, CDR2 FRNRAP. The CDR3 is 11 residues long. The ends were cut back, 2 bases at V and 7 bases at J, with 3 bases in the middle. CDR3: CASGLLNEQFF. The CDR3 DNA reads TGTGCTAGTGGTTTGCTGAATGAGCAGTTCTTC.

This chain joins TRBV4-3 and TRBJ2-5, with D perhaps TRBD1 (6 bases). The CDR3 length is 16 residues. The V end lost 3 bases, the J end lost 3 bases, and 17 bases lay between the germline ends. Germline V CDR1 and CDR2: LGHNA, YSLEER. The CDR3, as DNA: TGCGCCAGCAGCCACTTTCCGGGACATATTAAAGAGACCCAGTACTTC. The encoded protein is CASSHFPGHIKETQYF.

V gene TRBV4-1 combines with J gene TRBJ2-3, with a tentative D call TRBD1 (6 bases). Looked up from germline, CDR1 is MGHRA and CDR2 is YSYEKL. Trimming pared 0 bases from V and 0 bases from J, leaving 22 bases between. This CDR3 comprises 20 residues. The CDR3 sequence: CASSQDPDRGAFGSTDTQYF. Here the CDR3 DNA reads TGCGCCAGCAGCCAAGACCCGGACAGAGGGGCTTTCGGGAGCACAGATACGCAGTATTTT.

The V gene is TRBV7-2, the J gene TRBJ2-3; D is possibly TRBD1 (5 bases). The CDR3 totals 16 residues. The V end was cut by 4 bases, the J end by 0 bases, with 14 bases between. CDR1 and CDR2 from the germline V gene are SGHTA and FQGNSA. CDR3 bases: TGTGCCAGCAGCTCACCGACAGAGACTAGCACAGATACGCAGTATTTT. It encodes CASSSPTETSTDTQYF.

V usage is TRBV5-4 and J usage is TRBJ2-7; D perhaps matches TRBD1 (5 bases). V lost 0 bases and J lost 5, with 12 bases in between. The CDR3 has 14 residues. The germline V gene has CDR1 SGHNT and CDR2 YYREEE (reference sequence). The chain's CDR3 is CASSLENRSDEQYF. CDR3 sequence (DNA): TGTGCCAGCAGCTTGGAGAACAGGTCGGACGAGCAGTACTTC.

The chain's CDR3 is CASSLQGIDEKLFF. DNA of the CDR3: TGTGCCAGCAGCTTACAGGGGATTGATGAAAAACTGTTTTTT. The chain is built from TRBV5-5 and TRBJ1-4, with 7 bases aligning to TRBD1. Germline V gene data show CDR1 as SGHKS and CDR2 as YYEKEE (reference sequence). With V trimmed by 2 bases and J by 6 bases, 4 bases remained unmatched. There are 14 residues in the CDR3.

The CDR3 bases are TGTGCCAGCAGCCCATGGCCGACACGTCTCGCCGGGGAGCTGTTTTTT. Its protein product is CASSPWPTRLAGELFF. V gene TRBV7-2 combines with J gene TRBJ2-2; D is uncertain. Trimming took off 5 bases at V and 6 bases at J, with 19 bases between the two ends. This CDR3 is 16 amino acids long. Germline-derived CDR1 and CDR2 are SGHTA and FQGNSA.

V usage is TRBV6-1 and J usage is TRBJ1-2, with 8 nucleotides matching TRBD1. J lost 1 base, V lost 9 bases, and 4 bases had no gene match. Germline V gene lookup returns CDR1 MNHNS and CDR2 SASEGT. The CDR3 is 13 residues long. The CDR3 here is CARQGAYNYGYTF. CDR3 bases: TGTGCCAGGCAGGGGGCCTATAACTATGGCTACACCTTC.

V usage is TRBV6-1 and J usage is TRBJ2-5; TRBD1 agrees at 11 bases. With 9 bases clipped from V and 3 bases from J, the junction kept 6 bases outside the gene matches. Per the germline V gene, CDR1 is MNHNS and CDR2 is SASEGT. The CDR3 is 14 amino acids. The DNA for the CDR3 is TGTGCCAGTCAGGGGACAGGGGGGAAAGAGACCCAGTACTTC. It specifies CASQGTGGKETQYF.

This chain links TRBV6-1 with TRBJ2-1; D may be TRBD2 (6 bases). CDR1 is MNHNS, CDR2 SASEGT, per germline. V lost 3 bases to trimming and J lost 5 bases, with 14 bases between them. The CDR3 contains 15 residues. The CDR3 bases are TGTGCCAGCAGTGAGTCTCTAGCGTACAACAATGAGCAGTTCTTC. This translates into CASSESLAYNNEQFF.

This clone was seen a single time. The chain is built from TRBV28 and TRBJ1-1; D not resolved. Trimming left V 7 bases short and J 0 bases short, with 12 bases between. Germline-derived CDR1 and CDR2 are MDHEN and SYDVKM. The CDR3 covers 14 residues. In nucleotides, the CDR3 is TGTGCCAGCACCCTTAGGCAGGTGAACACTGAAGCTTTCTTT. Protein sequence: CASTLRQVNTEAFF.

The chain employs TRBV6-5 and TRBJ1-2, with 7 bases identical to TRBD1. The CDR3 spans 14 residues. The J segment lost 8 bases and the V segment lost 5 bases, leaving 11 bases of the junction unmatched. Germline V gene sequence: CDR1 MNHEY, CDR2 SVGAGI. CDR3 amino acids: CASSHPGTAVGYTF. The CDR3 DNA follows: TGTGCCAGCAGTCACCCGGGGACAGCGGTGGGCTACACCTTC.

The chain employs TRBV4-1 and TRBJ2-2, with a tentative D call TRBD1 (5 bases). V lost 0 bases, J lost 4 bases, and 9 bases lay in between. Germline V gene data show CDR1 as MGHRA and CDR2 as YSYEKL. The CDR3 has 15 residues. CDR3 DNA: TGCGCCAGCAGCCAAGATGTAAGGGGCACCGGGGAGCTGTTTTTT. It yields the protein CASSQDVRGTGELFF.

V gene TRBV5-6 combines with J gene TRBJ1-2, with D hard to call. The CDR3 extends over 14 amino acids. Germline lookup yields CDR1 SGHDT and CDR2 YYEEEE. Trimming stripped 0 bases from V and 6 bases from J, with 12 bases between. The CDR3 nucleotides are TGTGCCAGCAGCTTGGGCGGGCGAGGGCATGGCTACACCTTC. Its protein is CASSLGGRGHGYTF.

The J gene is TRBJ2-7, the V gene TRBV28; 12 positions match TRBD2. This CDR3 has 22 residues. V lost 3 bases, J lost 3 bases, and 24 bases stayed unmatched. Germline CDR1 and CDR2: MDHEN and SYDVKM. The CDR3 sequence is CASSFGGAWVTSGRVDYYEQYF. As DNA, the CDR3 is TGTGCCAGCAGTTTCGGCGGGGCCTGGGTGACTAGCGGGAGAGTCGACTACTACGAGCAGTACTTC.

V usage is TRBV29-1 and J usage is TRBJ2-7; 7 positions match TRBD2. Germline V gives CDR1 SQVTM, CDR2 ANQGSEA. The CDR3 length is 12 residues. J was trimmed by 7 bases and V by 6 bases; bases with no gene match: 9. The CDR3 here is CSVRERDEEQYF. Here the CDR3 DNA reads TGCAGCGTCAGGGAGCGGGACGAAGAGCAGTACTTC.

The V and J genes are TRBV5-8 and TRBJ1-5; unclear D gene. The CDR3 extends over 15 amino acids. Germline-derived CDR1 and CDR2 are SGHTS and YDEGEE. V lost 0 bases, J lost 4 bases, and 11 bases lay in between. CDR3 loop: CASSLARWANQPQHF. The DNA for the CDR3 is TGTGCCAGCAGCTTGGCCCGGTGGGCTAATCAGCCCCAGCATTTT. The entire variable domain, with the rest obtained from reference TRBV5-8 and TRBJ1-5, is as follows: EAGVTQSPTHLIKTRGQQATLRCSPISGHTSVYWYQQALGLGLQFLLWYDEGEERNRGNFPPRFSGRQFPNYSSELNVNALELEDSALYLCASSLARWANQPQHFGDGTRLSIL.